Listed here are 27 T cell receptor delta chains from one sample, sequenced in a study of gamma-delta T cells after stem cell transplantation (dated by TCRdb to the mid-2010s). The library was obtained by RT-PCR. Sequenced on an Illumina MiSeq. Clone calls in TCRdb were regenerated from the public reads with CATT, after which identical DNA sequences shared one row. For this sample the table gives approximately 14,000 delta-chain clones, of which more than 30% were detected only once. Around 4% of the sample comes from the top ten. Sequencing was performed on gamma-delta T cells. These TCRs come from a human donor. It is not recorded whose cells these are; they may come from a transplant donor.

The chain recombines TRDV1 with TRDJ1; 7 nucleotides line up with TRDD3. This CDR3 is 19 amino acids long. V lost 1 base and J lost 1; bases outside the gene matches: 15. The V gene's germline CDR1 is TSWWSYY and CDR2 QGS. The CDR3, as DNA: TGTGCTCTTGGGGAACGGCTCAACAGGGGATATAAAGGCACCGATAAACTCATCTTT. This codes for CALGERLNRGYKGTDKLIF.

The rearrangement links TRAV29/DV5 to TRDJ1, with 11 bases matching TRDD3. Germline CDR1 is NSMFDY and CDR2 is ISSIKDK. V was pared by 4 bases and J by 0 bases, with 14 bases of the junction left unmatched. CDR3 length: 18 amino acids. The CDR3 is CAAGLPNHWGINTDKLIF. DNA for the CDR3: TGTGCAGCAGGCCTTCCTAATCACTGGGGGATAAACACCGATAAACTCATCTTT.

In its sample, this clone was seen a few times. The CDR3 sequence is CACDTVLGDSKSSWDTRQMFF. The CDR3 DNA reads as TGTGCCTGTGACACCGTACTGGGGGATTCGAAAAGCTCCTGGGACACCCGACAGATGTTTTTC. V gene TRDV2 combines with J gene TRDJ3; 10 bases agree with TRDD3. Per the germline V gene, CDR1 is GEAIGNYY and CDR2 is EKD. Unmatched junction bases numbered 10, after V lost 0 bases and J lost 0 bases. CDR3 length: 21 residues.

This clone was counted only a few times. The chain employs TRDV1 and TRDJ1; D possibly corresponds to TRDD3 (6 bases). Trimming left V 6 bases short and J 7 bases short, with 21 bases between. The CDR3 contains 15 residues. Germline V lookup: CDR1 TSWWSYY, CDR2 QGS. The CDR3 loop is CALGDLVGGPLKLIF. In nucleotides, the CDR3 is TGTGCTCTTGGAGACTTAGTCGGGGGACCCCTTAAACTCATCTTT.

The J gene is TRDJ1, the V gene TRDV3; 7 bases agree with TRDD3. The CDR3 totals 13 residues. The trim removed 3 bases at V and 4 bases at J, leaving 8 bases unmatched. Germline V gives CDR1 TVYSNPD, CDR2 GDNSRS (reference sequence). In nucleotides, the CDR3 is TGTGCCTTAACCCTGGGGGTCCGCGATAAACTCATCTTT. It encodes CALTLGVRDKLIF.

This clone was seen only a few times. The chain combines TRDV2 with TRDJ1, with 12 bases aligning to TRDD3. The V gene's germline CDR1 is GEAIGNYY and CDR2 EKD. This CDR3 is 18 amino acids long. V gave up 0 bases and J gave up 4 bases; unmatched junction bases: 11. The CDR3 DNA sequence: TGTGCCTGTGACACCCGGATCCTACTGGGGGATACAATCGATAAACTCATCTTT. Protein product: CACDTRILLGDTIDKLIF.

The chain links TRDV3 to TRDJ1; 9 positions match TRDD3. The CDR3 consists of 22 residues. Germline V gene data show CDR1 as TVYSNPD and CDR2 as GDNSRS (reference sequence). Trimming cost V 2 bases and J 0 bases; bases outside gene matches: 28. As DNA, the CDR3 is TGTGCCTTTTCTCGGCTGACCTGGGTACTGGGGGACATAACGTTGTACACCGATAAACTCATCTTT. Translated: CAFSRLTWVLGDITLYTDKLIF.

This clone was seen more than once but under ten times. The chain couples TRAV29/DV5 to TRDJ2, with 10 bases identical to TRDD3. The CDR3 is 16 amino acids. V lost 0 bases and J lost 0; bases outside the gene matches: 2. Germline V lookup: CDR1 NSMFDY, CDR2 ISSIKDK. CDR3 loop: CAASAGGYALTAQLFF. The CDR3 DNA sequence: TGTGCAGCAAGCGCGGGGGGATACGCTTTGACAGCACAACTCTTCTTT. Supplemented by reference TRAV29/DV5 and TRDJ2, the full variable domain reads DQQVKQNSPSLSVQEGRISILNCDYTNSMFDYFLWYKKYPAEGPTFLISISSIKDKNEDGRFTVFLNKSAKHLSLHIVPSQPGDSAVYFCAASAGGYALTAQLFFGKGTQLIVEP.

A few counts support this clone. V is TRDV1 and J is TRDJ1; possibly TRDD2 or TRDD3 for D (5 bases each). CDR1 TSWWSYY and CDR2 QGS come from the germline V gene. V was cut by 4 bases and J by 0 bases, with 21 bases left in between. This CDR3 has 18 amino acids. CDR3 DNA: TGTGCTCTTGGGGCCTTCGTTCCCTGGGTTGCAAACACCGATAAACTCATCTTT. Translating gives CALGAFVPWVANTDKLIF.

On this clone itself: The junction and the germline gene differ at one end; a read error may be behind it. This CDR3 is also generated by other DNA sequences in the sample. The chain joins TRDV2 to TRDJ2; D perhaps matches TRDD3 (5 bases). The CDR3 loop spans 17 amino acids. CDR1 and CDR2 from the germline V gene are GEAIGNYY and EKD. The CDR3, as DNA: TGTGCCTGTGACACCCTGCGGGGGCCCAATTTGACCGCACAACTCTTCTTT. Translated: CACDTLRGPNLTAQLFF.

This chain connects TRDV2 to TRDJ1; 9 nucleotides align to TRDD3. Trimming at V came to 0 bases and at J to 1 base, leaving 17 bases not matched to a gene. CDR3 length: 20 amino acids. From germline, CDR1 is GEAIGNYY and CDR2 EKD. The chain's CDR3 is CACDTLRGYWGRTTTDKLIF. The DNA of the CDR3 is TGTGCCTGTGACACCCTCCGGGGGTACTGGGGGAGAACGACCACCGATAAACTCATCTTT.

This clone was seen more than once but under ten times. The chain couples TRDV1 to TRDJ1; 8 bases match TRDD2. CDR3 length: 16 residues. Germline assignment: CDR1 TSWWSYY and CDR2 QGS. After removal of 5 bases from V and 3 bases from J, the junction contained 11 bases not matched to a gene. CDR3 amino acids: CALGCLPSDRPDKLIF. The CDR3, as DNA: TGTGCTCTTGGGTGCCTTCCTAGTGACCGTCCCGATAAACTCATCTTT.

V gene TRDV1 combines with J gene TRDJ1, with 13 bases lining up with TRDD3. The CDR3 sequence is 15 residues long. Germline trimming cut 8 bases from V and 5 bases from J; bases unmatched to any gene: 8. In germline, CDR1 is TSWWSYY, CDR2 QGS. The CDR3 reads CALRPLLGDTDKLIF. CDR3 in DNA: TGTGCTCTTCGCCCCTTACTGGGGGATACGGATAAACTCATCTTT.

The V gene is TRDV1, the J gene TRDJ1; D might be TRDD3 (6 bases). This CDR3 has 16 amino acids. Germline V lookup: CDR1 TSWWSYY, CDR2 QGS. Trimming left V 0 bases short and J 4 bases short, with 15 bases between. The CDR3 here is CALGELGLLGFDKLIF. The CDR3 DNA is TGTGCTCTTGGGGAACTAGGGCTGCTGGGGTTCGATAAACTCATCTTT.

This clone was found once. The junction differs from germline at one of its ends, possibly a read error. The chain links TRDV2 to TRDJ2, with D possibly TRDD3 on 5 matching bases. Germline V gives CDR1 GEAIGNYY, CDR2 EKD. The CDR3 runs to 17 residues. The DNA of the CDR3 is TGTGCCTGTGACACCGTGGCGACTGTAGGGATGGGAGCACAGCTCTTCTTT. Translation gives CACDTVATVGMGAQLFF.

This chain joins TRDV2 and TRDJ3; D may be TRDD3 (6 bases). CDR1 and CDR2 from the germline V gene are GEAIGNYY and EKD. The V gene lost 0 bases and the J gene lost 22 bases, with 27 bases spanning the gap. This CDR3 comprises 16 residues. The CDR3 spells CACDTWGSWDTLHIFF. CDR3 DNA: TGTGCCTGTGACACCTGGGGGTCCTGGGACACCCTCCATATTTTTTTC.

Comments on this clone: The sample holds other DNA sequences that translate to the same CDR3. The rearrangement joins TRDV1 to TRDJ1, with 7 bases identical to TRDD3. This CDR3 has 18 residues. Per the germline V gene, CDR1 is TSWWSYY and CDR2 is QGS. The ends lost 2 bases at V and 0 bases at J; junction bases unmatched: 12. CDR3 DNA: TGTGCTCTTGGGGAATATTCTAGTACCGGGGGATACACCGATAAACTCATCTTT. Protein sequence: CALGEYSSTGGYTDKLIF.

The rearrangement uses TRDV1 and TRDJ2, with unresolved D. Trimming left V 6 bases short and J 0 bases short, with 20 bases between. The CDR3 spans 18 residues. Germline CDR1 is TSWWSYY and CDR2 is QGS. The CDR3 reads CALGEILARASLTAQLFF. The CDR3 DNA follows: TGTGCTCTTGGAGAGATCCTTGCAAGGGCGTCTTTGACAGCACAACTCTTCTTT.

The chain joins TRDV2 to TRDJ3; 7 bases are a match to TRDD3. Germline V gene data show CDR1 as GEAIGNYY and CDR2 as EKD. With 0 bases clipped from V and 0 bases from J, the junction kept 7 bases outside the gene matches. The CDR3 extends over 19 amino acids. CDR3 in amino acids: CACDTGWGVRSWDTRQMFF. The CDR3 coding sequence is TGTGCCTGTGACACCGGCTGGGGGGTACGCTCCTGGGACACCCGACAGATGTTTTTC.

This chain uses TRDV1 with TRDJ1, with a tentative D call TRDD3 (6 bases). Trimming left V 6 bases short and J 0 bases short, with 32 bases between. CDR1 is TSWWSYY and CDR2 is QGS in the germline V gene. CDR3 length equals 21 residues. The CDR3 here is CALGPKGQAPFTWGYTDKLIF. The CDR3 DNA sequence: TGTGCTCTTGGCCCAAAAGGGCAAGCCCCTTTTACTTGGGGATACACCGATAAACTCATCTTT.

The V call is TRAV29/DV5, the J call TRDJ1; 8 bases line up with TRDD3. The germline V gene encodes CDR1 NSMFDY and CDR2 ISSIKDK. J gave up 0 bases and V 0 bases, and 37 bases lay outside the gene matches. The CDR3 spans 26 residues. In nucleotides, the CDR3 is TGTGCAGCAAGCGAGACCCACCCAGCCTCACGTCGTATTCTGGGGGAGTGGTTGGAGTACACCGATAAACTCATCTTT. Its protein product is CAASETHPASRRILGEWLEYTDKLIF.

This chain connects TRDV2 to TRDJ1, with 9 bases matching TRDD3. V was clipped by 5 bases and J by 4 bases; unmatched bases: 4. Germline-derived CDR1 and CDR2 are GEAIGNYY and EKD. CDR3 length: 13 residues. CDR3 amino acids: CACGTGGIDKLIF. CDR3 bases: TGTGCCTGTGGCACTGGGGGAATCGATAAACTCATCTTT.

As regards this clone: A junction end diverges from the germline sequence, so it may reflect a read error. The V gene is TRDV2, the J gene TRDJ3; maybe TRDD3 (6 bases). The V gene's germline CDR1 is GEAIGNYY and CDR2 EKD. CDR3 size: 18 residues. The CDR3, as DNA: TGTGCCTGTGACACCGTTTGGGGGCGCTCCTTGTACACCCTACAGATGTTTTTC. It yields the protein CACDTVWGRSLYTLQMFF.

This clone has a handful of counts. This chain joins TRDV1 and TRDJ2; D might be TRDD3 (5 bases). The germline gives CDR1 TSWWSYY, CDR2 QGS. This CDR3 has 19 residues. V shed 0 bases and J shed 6 bases, with 23 bases lying between them. CDR3 region: CALGELGRGFCTGAAQLFF. CDR3 coding DNA: TGTGCTCTTGGGGAACTAGGTCGGGGCTTCTGTACTGGAGCAGCACAACTCTTCTTT.

The rearrangement links TRDV3 to TRDJ1; D possibly uses TRDD2 or TRDD3 (5 bases each). This CDR3 contains 15 residues. Per germline, CDR1 TVYSNPD and CDR2 GDNSRS (reference sequence). Trimming removed 5 bases at V and 6 bases at J, with 25 bases between. This CDR3 reads CAHLSCVIRRYKLIF. Written as DNA, the CDR3 is TGTGCCCACCTTTCCTGTGTTATACGCAGGTATAAACTCATCTTT.

This clone was picked up a small number of times. The chain carries TRDV1 and TRDJ1, with D hard to call. The length of the CDR3 is 19 residues. CDR1 is TSWWSYY and CDR2 is QGS in the germline V gene. V was pared by 0 bases and J by 0 bases, with 20 bases between. DNA for the CDR3: TGTGCTCTTGGGGAACTAATCCTCGGAATCGGATCGTACACCGATAAACTCATCTTT. Its translation: CALGELILGIGSYTDKLIF.

This clone came up a few times. The V and J genes are TRDV1 and TRDJ1; 12 nucleotides line up with TRDD3. Germline V gives CDR1 TSWWSYY, CDR2 QGS. V was clipped by 3 bases and J by 3 bases; unmatched bases: 26. The CDR3 spans 23 residues. In DNA, the CDR3 is TGTGCTCTTGGGGACCGTCGTTCCTATGCGGCGTCTGGGGGATACGCCGTCTCCGATAAACTCATCTTT. As protein: CALGDRRSYAASGGYAVSDKLIF.